This TCR beta chain was sequenced during a study of vaccination and CD4 T cells after COVID-19. The wider study: Either a CEFX pool, an HIV-1 Nef pool, or no peptide was added to control cultures. Study outcomes and limitations: A nonsignificant rise from roughly 22 to 38 was seen in the median number of SARS-CoV-2-reactive clonotypes.

Treatment denoted: approximately 10-day PBMC culture with coronavirus spike peptide pools or control peptides (ViraFEST assay). The CDR3 totals 12 residues. The junction had 6 bases not matched to a gene; V was cut back by 2 bases and J by 13 bases. Germline loops: CDR1 MNHEY, CDR2 SVGEGT. Worth noting for this clonotype: What it binds is not known.

The assay that was used to sequence DNA from cultured CD4+ T cells was the Oncomine TCR Beta short-read assay. Using the QIAamp micro DNA kit, genomic DNA was extracted from the CD4+ T cells that had been cultured. From the PCR reads, TCRdb called clonotypes with MiXCR, one entry per CDR3 protein. The sample has just under 20,000 distinct CDR3 sequences; around 40% are singletons. The TCR sequence derives from a human donor who received a COVID-19 vaccine. Specimen: CD4+ T cells from blood, cultured in vitro, collected before SARS-CoV-2 vaccination. The chain combines TRBV6-2 or TRBV6-3 with TRBJ1-2; 8 nucleotides align to TRBD1. The CDR3 is CASSYVQGAATF. The DNA for the CDR3 is TGTGCCAGCAGTTACGTCCAGGGGGCCGCCACCTTC.